The 3 T cell receptor beta chains in this list originate from one sample, sequenced in a study of T cell repertoires in cytomegalovirus infection. A single record per CDR3 protein comes from TCRdb applying MiXCR to the reads. The table has some 230,000 distinct CDR3 sequences, 22% seen once. Sequenced material: CD8+ T cells from PBMCs. Receptors originate from a human donor in good health (CMV status not recorded). Some clones in this sample may be carry-over from other donors' samples.

The chain couples TRBV5-8 to TRBJ1-3; weak D call: TRBD1 (5 bases). CDR1 and CDR2 (germline): SGHTS, YDEGEE. V dropped 5 bases and J dropped 3 bases, with 12 bases sitting between them. The CDR3 length is 14 residues. This CDR3 reads CASRPRQSGNTIYF. The CDR3 DNA reads as TGTGCCAGCAGACCTCGACAGAGTGGAAACACCATATATTTT.

In this sample, this clonotype turned up a few times. CDR3 in amino acids: CSARDHTGGTEAFF. DNA for the CDR3: TGCAGTGCTAGAGATCATACAGGGGGTACTGAAGCTTTCTTT. The chain links TRBV20-1 to TRBJ1-1; 8 bases are shared with TRBD1. The germline V gene has CDR1 DFQATT and CDR2 SNEGSKA (reference sequence). The trim removed 0 bases at V and 5 bases at J, leaving 5 bases unmatched. CDR3 length equals 14 residues.

V and J are TRBV15 and TRBJ1-1; a possible D gene is TRBD1 (5 bases). Germline CDR1 and CDR2: LNHNV and YYDKDF (reference sequence). The V end lost 1 base, the J end lost 6 bases, and 15 bases lay between the germline ends. This CDR3 spans 15 amino acids. This chain's CDR3 is CATSRVPGATPEAFF. The CDR3 DNA is TGTGCCACCAGCAGAGTCCCCGGGGCGACGCCTGAAGCTTTCTTT.